These 15 T cell receptor beta chains were sequenced from one sample in a study of blood T cell repertoires in COVID-19. This table comes from immunoSEQ multiplex PCR, and its TCRdb copy is limited to in-frame clones, with some not included. In the table there are fewer than 90,000 clones, 70% to 90% of which are singletons. The sequenced material came from peripheral blood. These receptors originate from a human donor in a cohort sampled during active COVID-19.

The chain couples TRBV5-4 to TRBJ2-5; 9 bases are a match to TRBD2. Germline V gives CDR1 SGHNT, CDR2 YYREEE (reference sequence). The CDR3 runs 14 residues. V was pared by 4 bases and J by 5 bases, with 6 bases of the junction left unmatched. This chain's CDR3 is CASSGAGGWETQYF. Here the CDR3 DNA reads TGTGCCAGCAGCGGAGCGGGAGGTTGGGAGACCCAGTACTTC.

In this sample, this clone turned up a few times. V gene TRBV27 combines with J gene TRBJ1-2; D is ambiguous. CDR1 MNHEY and CDR2 SMNVEV come from the germline V gene (reference sequence). The CDR3 spans 13 residues. V was trimmed by 6 bases and J by 0 bases, leaving 8 bases between them. The CDR3 coding sequence is TGTGCCAGCAGGGGCAGGTCTAACTATGGCTACACCTTC. Amino acids: CASRGRSNYGYTF.

The chain combines TRBV6-5 with TRBJ2-5; 15 bases are a match to TRBD2. The length of the CDR3 is 15 residues. The V segment lost 5 bases and the J segment 4 bases; nucleotides outside the gene matches: 2. CDR1 and CDR2 from the germline V gene are MNHEY and SVGAGI. The CDR3 DNA sequence: TGTGCCAGCAGTCGGGGACTAGCGGGAGGAGAGACCCAGTACTTC. It translates to CASSRGLAGGETQYF.

This clone was counted a single time. The CDR3 DNA sequence: TGTGCCAGCAGCTTGGACAGGGCGAATTCACCCCTCCACTTT. It yields the protein CASSLDRANSPLHF. The chain has TRBV7-6 and TRBJ1-6, with 8 bases identical to TRBD1. The germline V gene encodes CDR1 SGHVS and CDR2 FNYEAQ. Unmatched junction bases numbered 2, after V lost 3 bases and J lost 7 bases. This CDR3 has 14 amino acids.

The V gene is TRBV5-1, the J gene TRBJ2-1; 9 nucleotides line up with TRBD1. The CDR3 contains 16 residues. Trimming cost V 1 base and J 4 bases; bases outside gene matches: 6. Germline loops: CDR1 SGHRS, CDR2 YFSETQ. The CDR3 DNA reads as TGCGCCAGCAGCTTGACGCCCGGGACAGGGTACAATGAGCAGTTCTTC. Its protein product is CASSLTPGTGYNEQFF.

The rearrangement links TRBV3-1 (or the pseudogene TRBV3-2) to TRBJ2-3; possible D gene TRBD2, 7 bases. Trimming pared 2 bases from V and 2 bases from J, leaving 17 bases between. The CDR3 sequence is 17 residues long. The germline gives CDR1 LGHDT, CDR2 YNNKEL (reference sequence). CDR3 in amino acids: CASSQWGGGADTDTQYF. The CDR3 nucleotides are TGTGCCAGCAGCCAATGGGGTGGGGGGGCTGACACAGATACGCAGTATTTT.

The V and J genes are TRBV11-2 and TRBJ1-6, with D hard to call. Trimming took off 0 bases at V and 10 bases at J, with 13 bases between the two ends. This CDR3 comprises 15 residues. Per the germline V gene, CDR1 is SGHAT and CDR2 is FQNNGV. CDR3 nucleotides: TGTGCCAGCAGCTTAGATGCGGGCTGGGAGTCACCCCTCCACTTT. It encodes CASSLDAGWESPLHF.

The chain couples TRBV6-2 or TRBV6-3 to TRBJ2-7, with 13 bases aligning to TRBD2. Losses at the gene ends were 5 bases for V and 0 bases for J; bases not matched to a gene: 4. The CDR3 is 16 residues long. CDR1 MNHEY and CDR2 SVGEGT come from the germline V gene. DNA for the CDR3: TGTGCCAGCAGTCCACTAGCGGGAGGGCCCTCCTACGAGCAGTACTTC. It encodes CASSPLAGGPSYEQYF.

The CDR3 loop reads CATSENRESDEQFF. CDR3 coding DNA: TGTGCCACCAGTGAGAACAGGGAAAGCGATGAGCAGTTCTTC. The chain has TRBV24-1 and TRBJ2-1; tentatively, D is TRBD1 (6 bases). CDR1 KGHDR and CDR2 SFDVKD come from the germline V gene. The CDR3 is 14 residues long. V gave up 4 bases and J gave up 8 bases, with 14 bases separating them.

The chain joins TRBV19 to TRBJ2-5, with D possibly TRBD2 on 6 matching bases. V was cut by 3 bases and J by 4 bases, with 15 bases left in between. Germline V CDR1 and CDR2: LNHDA, SQIVND (reference sequence). The CDR3 has 15 amino acids. CDR3 region: CASSIGGALRETQYF. CDR3 coding DNA: TGTGCCAGTAGTATCGGAGGGGCCCTGAGAGAGACCCAGTACTTC. Using reference TRBV19 and TRBJ2-5 for the parts outside the CDR3, the full variable domain is DGGITQSPKYLFRKEGQNVTLSCEQNLNHDAMYWYRQDPGQGLRLIYYSQIVNDFQKGDIAEGYSVSREKKESFPLTVTSAQKNPTAFYLCASSIGGALRETQYFGPGTRLLVL.

The genes are TRBV15 and TRBJ1-3; D remains unclear. This CDR3 is 16 amino acids long. Trimming removed 1 base from V and 2 bases from J, with 12 bases in between. The germline CDR1 and CDR2 sequences are LNHNV and YYDKDF (reference sequence). The CDR3: CATSRGGEVAGNTIYF. Here the CDR3 DNA reads TGTGCCACCAGCAGAGGAGGAGAGGTGGCTGGAAACACCATATATTTT.

This clone has only one observation. The chain couples TRBV5-4 to TRBJ1-1, with D possibly matching TRBD1 (6 bases). This CDR3 comprises 14 residues. Trimming removed 6 bases at V and 3 bases at J, with 15 bases between. Per germline, CDR1 SGHNT and CDR2 YYREEE (reference sequence). CDR3 sequence: CASTLGQTDTEAFF. In DNA, the CDR3 is TGTGCCAGCACCCTGGGACAAACGGACACTGAAGCTTTCTTT.

The CDR3 is CASRLLLDTEAFF. The CDR3 DNA follows: TGTGCCAGCAGGCTACTCTTGGACACTGAAGCTTTCTTT. The chain couples TRBV11-2 to TRBJ1-1; D call uncertain. CDR3 length equals 13 residues. Trimming stripped 6 bases from V and 3 bases from J, with 11 bases between. Germline lookup yields CDR1 SGHAT and CDR2 FQNNGV.

The count of this clone is one. The rearrangement uses TRBV4-1 and TRBJ2-1, with TRBD2 matching over 7 bases. Germline V gene lookup returns CDR1 MGHRA and CDR2 YSYEKL. CDR3 length equals 19 residues. After removal of 1 base from V and 6 bases from J, the junction contained 18 bases not matched to a gene. CDR3 residues: CASSQVPPMTSLRGNEQFF. The CDR3 region has the DNA TGCGCCAGCAGCCAAGTTCCCCCGATGACTAGCCTCCGGGGCAATGAGCAGTTCTTC.

The chain links TRBV19 to TRBJ1-6; 7 nucleotides line up with TRBD1. The CDR3 totals 17 residues. V was clipped by 5 bases and J by 7 bases; unmatched bases: 14. Germline V lookup: CDR1 LNHDA, CDR2 SQIVND (reference sequence). CDR3 sequence (DNA): TGTGCCAGTAGTCATGTTCTCGGGACAGCCGCCAATTCACCCCTCCACTTT. It is translated as CASSHVLGTAANSPLHF.